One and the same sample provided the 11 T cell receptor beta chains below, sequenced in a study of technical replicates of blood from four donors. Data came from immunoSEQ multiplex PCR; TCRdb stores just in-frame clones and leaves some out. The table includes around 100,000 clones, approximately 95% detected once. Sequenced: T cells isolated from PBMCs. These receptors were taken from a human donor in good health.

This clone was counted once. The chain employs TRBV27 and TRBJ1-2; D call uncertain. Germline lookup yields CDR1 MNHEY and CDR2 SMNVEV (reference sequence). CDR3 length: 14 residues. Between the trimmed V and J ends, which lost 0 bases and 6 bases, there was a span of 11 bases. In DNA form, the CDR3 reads TGTGCCAGCAGTTTATCTCCAGATGCTGATGGCTACACCTTC. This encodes CASSLSPDADGYTF.

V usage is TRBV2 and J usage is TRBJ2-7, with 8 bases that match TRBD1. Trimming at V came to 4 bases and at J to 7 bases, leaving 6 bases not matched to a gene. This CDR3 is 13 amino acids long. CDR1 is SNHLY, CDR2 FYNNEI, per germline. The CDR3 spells CASSVTGVGEQYF. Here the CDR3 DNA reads TGTGCCAGCAGTGTGACAGGGGTCGGGGAGCAGTACTTC.

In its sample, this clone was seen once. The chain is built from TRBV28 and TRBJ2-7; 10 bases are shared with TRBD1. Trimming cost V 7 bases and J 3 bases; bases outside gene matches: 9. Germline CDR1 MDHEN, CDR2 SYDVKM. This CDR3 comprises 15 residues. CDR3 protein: CASTITGTGVYEQYF. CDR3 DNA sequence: TGTGCCAGCACCATTACCGGGACAGGGGTCTACGAGCAGTACTTC.

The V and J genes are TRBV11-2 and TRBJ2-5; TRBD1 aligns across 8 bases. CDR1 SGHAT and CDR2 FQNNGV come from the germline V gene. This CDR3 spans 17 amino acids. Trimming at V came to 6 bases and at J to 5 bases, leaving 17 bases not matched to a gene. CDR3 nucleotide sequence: TGTGCCAGCAGACACATACGAGATGGACAGGGACGTGAGACCCAGTACTTC. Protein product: CASRHIRDGQGRETQYF.

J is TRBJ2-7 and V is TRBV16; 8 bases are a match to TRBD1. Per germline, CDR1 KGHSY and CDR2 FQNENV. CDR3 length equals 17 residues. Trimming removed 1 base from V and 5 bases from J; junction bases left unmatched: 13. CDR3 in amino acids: CASSQWKSQGARNEQYF. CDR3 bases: TGTGCCAGCAGCCAATGGAAATCGCAGGGGGCTAGAAACGAGCAGTACTTC.

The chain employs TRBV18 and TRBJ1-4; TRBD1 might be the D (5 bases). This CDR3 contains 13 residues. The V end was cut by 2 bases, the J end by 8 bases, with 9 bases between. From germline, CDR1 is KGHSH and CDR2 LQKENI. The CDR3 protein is CASSPGAGEKLFF. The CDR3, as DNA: TGTGCCAGCTCACCAGGGGCAGGGGAAAAACTGTTTTTT.

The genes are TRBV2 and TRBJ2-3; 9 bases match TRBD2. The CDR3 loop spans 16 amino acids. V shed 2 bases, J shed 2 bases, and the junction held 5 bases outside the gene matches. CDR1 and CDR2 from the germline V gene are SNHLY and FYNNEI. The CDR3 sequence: CASSEIGGRATDTQYF. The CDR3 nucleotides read TGTGCCAGCAGTGAAATAGGCGGGAGGGCCACAGATACGCAGTATTTT.

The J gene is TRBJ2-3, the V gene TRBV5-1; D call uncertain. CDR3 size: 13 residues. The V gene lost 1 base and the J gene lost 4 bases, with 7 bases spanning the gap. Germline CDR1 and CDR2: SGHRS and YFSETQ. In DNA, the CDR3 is TGCGCCAGCAGCTTGCGCTATTCAGATACGCAGTATTTT. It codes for CASSLRYSDTQYF.

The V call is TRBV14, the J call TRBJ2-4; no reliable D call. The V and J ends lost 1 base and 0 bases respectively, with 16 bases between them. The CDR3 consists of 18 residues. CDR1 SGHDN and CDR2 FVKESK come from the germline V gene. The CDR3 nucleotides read TGTGCCAGCAGCCAAGGTTCCTTTGGGCCTCTAGCCAAAAACATTCAGTACTTC. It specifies CASSQGSFGPLAKNIQYF. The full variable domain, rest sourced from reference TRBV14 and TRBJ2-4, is EAGVTQFPSHSVIEKGQTVTLRCDPISGHDNLYWYRRVMGKEIKFLLHFVKESKQDESGMPNNRFLAERTGGTYSTLKVQPAELEDSGVYFCASSQGSFGPLAKNIQYFGAGTRLSVL.

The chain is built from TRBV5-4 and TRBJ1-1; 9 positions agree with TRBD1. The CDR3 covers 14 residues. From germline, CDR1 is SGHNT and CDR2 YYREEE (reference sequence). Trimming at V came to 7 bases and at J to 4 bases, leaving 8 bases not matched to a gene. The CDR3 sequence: CASGTGGGLTEAFF. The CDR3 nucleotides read TGTGCCAGCGGAACAGGGGGCGGACTCACTGAAGCTTTCTTT.

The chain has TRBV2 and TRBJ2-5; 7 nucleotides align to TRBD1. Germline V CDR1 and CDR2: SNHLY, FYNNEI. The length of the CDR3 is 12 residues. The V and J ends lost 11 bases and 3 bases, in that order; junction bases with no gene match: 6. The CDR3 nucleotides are TGTGCCGTCGACAGGGCTGAAGAGACCCAGTACTTC. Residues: CAVDRAEETQYF. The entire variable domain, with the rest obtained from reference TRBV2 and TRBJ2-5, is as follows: EPEVTQTPSHQVTQMGQEVILRCVPISNHLYFYWYRQILGQKVEFLVSFYNNEISEKSEIFDDQFSVERPDGSNFTLKIRSTKLEDSAMYFCAVDRAEETQYFGPGTRLLVL.